The 21 T cell receptor beta chains reported below all come from one sample, sequenced in a study of blood T cell repertoires in COVID-19. Here immunoSEQ multiplex PCR was the method, and the copy in TCRdb shows in-frame clones only, minus some. The repertoire holds roughly 250,000 clones, with under 85% as singletons. The sequencing sample was made of peripheral blood. All receptors derive from a human donor with COVID-19, enrolled during active disease. The donor label of this sample is uncertain.

The chain uses TRBV14 and TRBJ2-1; 8 bases are a match to TRBD2. Germline trimming cut 4 bases from V and 4 bases from J; bases unmatched to any gene: 3. Looked up from germline, CDR1 is SGHDN and CDR2 is FVKESK. CDR3 length: 14 residues. CDR3 protein: CASSRIAGYNEQFF. Written as DNA, the CDR3 is TGTGCCAGCAGCCGGATAGCGGGGTACAATGAGCAGTTCTTC. Drawing the rest from reference TRBV14 and TRBJ2-1, the complete variable domain is EAGVTQFPSHSVIEKGQTVTLRCDPISGHDNLYWYRRVMGKEIKFLLHFVKESKQDESGMPNNRFLAERTGGTYSTLKVQPAELEDSGVYFCASSRIAGYNEQFFGPGTRLTVL.

The chain couples TRBV24-1 to TRBJ2-1; tentatively, D is TRBD2 (6 bases). In germline, CDR1 is KGHDR, CDR2 SFDVKD. The CDR3 loop spans 12 amino acids. Trimming pared 4 bases from V and 10 bases from J, leaving 10 bases between. As DNA, the CDR3 is TGTGCCACCAGTGACCCCAGCGGGGAGCAGTTCTTC. It translates to CATSDPSGEQFF.

The rearrangement joins TRBV7-2 to TRBJ2-2; TRBD1 matches at 9 bases. The CDR3 is 15 residues long. The trim removed 6 bases at V and 4 bases at J, leaving 6 bases unmatched. Per germline, CDR1 SGHTA and CDR2 FQGNSA. DNA for the CDR3: TGTGCCAGCAGTCGACAGGGGGGCGGCACCGGGGAGCTGTTTTTT. This sequence encodes CASSRQGGGTGELFF. Full variable domain (remainder filled in from reference TRBV7-2 and TRBJ2-2): GAGVSQSPSNKVTEKGKDVELRCDPISGHTALYWYRQSLGQGLEFLIYFQGNSAPDKSGLPSDRFSAERTGGSVSTLTIQRTQQEDSAVYLCASSRQGGGTGELFFGEGSRLTVL.

The J gene is TRBJ1-5, the V gene TRBV6-2 or TRBV6-3; 8 bases fit TRBD1. CDR1 MNHEY and CDR2 SVGEGT come from the germline V gene. The CDR3 contains 17 residues. V trimming: 0 bases; J trimming: 5 bases; junction bases outside the gene matches: 9. CDR3 nucleotide sequence: TGTGCCAGCAGTTACTCGATAGGACAGGGAATCGATCAGCCCCAGCATTTT. This encodes CASSYSIGQGIDQPQHF.

V is TRBV19 and J is TRBJ1-6; D gene uncertain. V was shortened by 0 bases and J by 0 bases, with 15 bases between the two germline ends. The CDR3 length is 19 residues. Germline V gene sequence: CDR1 LNHDA, CDR2 SQIVND (reference sequence). The CDR3 DNA is TGTGCCAGTAGTATAGACGCCGCGTCCGTGAGCTCCTATAATTCACCCCTCCACTTT. Its protein is CASSIDAASVSSYNSPLHF.

This clone occurred once. The chain uses TRBV12-3 or TRBV12-4 and TRBJ2-7, with D possibly TRBD2 on 5 matching bases. The CDR3 sequence is 13 residues long. Trimming took off 4 bases at V and 6 bases at J, with 13 bases between the two ends. CDR3 amino acids: CASSYGLVREQYF. For the CDR3, the DNA is TGTGCCAGCAGTTACGGACTGGTACGCGAGCAGTACTTC.

The genes are TRBV7-2 and TRBJ1-5, with 9 bases lining up with TRBD1. CDR1 SGHTA and CDR2 FQGNSA come from the germline V gene. The length of the CDR3 is 14 residues. V shed 1 base, J shed 7 bases, and the junction held 2 bases outside the gene matches. CDR3 residues: CASSLGTGDQPQHF. CDR3 coding DNA: TGTGCCAGCAGCTTAGGGACAGGGGACCAGCCCCAGCATTTT.

The chain has TRBV5-1 and TRBJ2-2; TRBD1 matches 10 bases. Looked up from germline, CDR1 is SGHRS and CDR2 is YFSETQ. This CDR3 has 17 amino acids. V lost 4 bases, J lost 2 bases, and 8 bases stayed unmatched. The CDR3 DNA follows: TGCGCCAGCAGCGCGCGGACAGGGGGATTCAACACCGGGGAGCTGTTTTTT. As protein: CASSARTGGFNTGELFF. Full variable domain (outside the CDR3, taken from reference TRBV5-1 and TRBJ2-2): KAGVTQTPRYLIKTRGQQVTLSCSPISGHRSVSWYQQTPGQGLQFLFEYFSETQRNKGNFPGRFSGRQFSNSRSEMNVSTLELGDSALYLCASSARTGGFNTGELFFGEGSRLTVL.

The chain is built from TRBV18 and TRBJ1-4, with 8 bases that match TRBD1. Germline CDR1 and CDR2: KGHSH and LQKENI. The length of the CDR3 is 13 residues. With 4 bases clipped from V and 7 bases from J, the junction kept 2 bases outside the gene matches. This chain's CDR3 is CASSLGQGEKLFF. CDR3 nucleotides: TGTGCCAGCTCACTAGGACAGGGTGAAAAACTGTTTTTT.

This sequence joins TRBV6-5 and TRBJ2-5; the match to TRBD1 covers 8 bases. The CDR3 is 15 residues long. Germline-derived CDR1 and CDR2 are MNHEY and SVGAGI. Trimming took 5 bases from V and 4 from J; bases not matched to a gene: 9. CDR3 DNA: TGTGCCAGCAGTCCCCAGGGGGCGCGACGAGAGACCCAGTACTTC. Translated, it gives CASSPQGARRETQYF.

The rearrangement joins TRBV7-3 to TRBJ2-2, with TRBD2 matching over 9 bases. The CDR3 has 17 amino acids. Germline V gene data show CDR1 as SGHTA and CDR2 as FQGTGA. Trimming took 2 bases from V and 7 from J; bases not matched to a gene: 11. The CDR3 DNA follows: TGTGCCAGCAGCTTAGGGATTGTAGCGGGAGCCGGCGGGGAGCTGTTTTTT. Encoded protein: CASSLGIVAGAGGELFF.

This chain links TRBV29-1 with TRBJ2-7; TRBD1 is a possible D gene (5 bases). This CDR3 contains 14 residues. CDR1 SQVTM and CDR2 ANQGSEA come from the germline V gene. Deletions cut 1 base from V and 0 bases from J, with 10 bases between. Written as DNA, the CDR3 is TGCAGCGTTGAAGTCCAGGGCGGCTCCTACGAGCAGTACTTC. It translates to CSVEVQGGSYEQYF.

This clone showed up just once. The CDR3 nucleotides read TGTGCCAGCAGTTTCAACCCAGGGACTGGAAACACCATATATTTT. Translating gives CASSFNPGTGNTIYF. This chain joins TRBV27 and TRBJ1-3; D may be TRBD1 (5 bases). CDR1 and CDR2 from the germline V gene are MNHEY and SMNVEV (reference sequence). Between the trimmed V and J ends, which lost 3 bases and 2 bases, there was a span of 11 bases. This CDR3 has 15 residues.

The chain carries TRBV7-2 and TRBJ1-1; D uncertain. V was cut by 3 bases and J by 5 bases, with 10 bases left in between. The CDR3 has 13 amino acids. Germline V lookup: CDR1 SGHTA, CDR2 FQGNSA. The CDR3 reads CASSFERSTEAFF. DNA of the CDR3: TGTGCCAGCAGCTTCGAACGGTCGACTGAAGCTTTCTTT.

The chain is built from TRBV19 and TRBJ2-3; 10 bases are a match to TRBD2. This CDR3 contains 14 residues. Looked up from germline, CDR1 is LNHDA and CDR2 is SQIVND (reference sequence). The J segment lost 4 bases and the V segment lost 11 bases, leaving 9 bases of the junction unmatched. The CDR3, as DNA: TGTGCCGGGGGGGCTAGCGGGAGCCCAGATACGCAGTATTTT. This gives the protein CAGGASGSPDTQYF.

The chain couples TRBV5-1 to TRBJ1-5; D is perhaps TRBD1 (6 bases). The CDR3 loop spans 16 amino acids. CDR1 and CDR2 (germline): SGHRS, YFSETQ. The V end lost 0 bases, the J end lost 1 base, and 11 bases lay between the germline ends. In DNA, the CDR3 is TGCGCCAGCAGCTTGGCACCGCAGGGGAGCAATCAGCCCCAGCATTTT. Translated: CASSLAPQGSNQPQHF.

CDR3 loop: CASSLYSSYNEQFF. In DNA form, the CDR3 reads TGTGCCAGCAGTTTATATAGCTCCTACAATGAGCAGTTCTTC. The V call is TRBV27, the J call TRBJ2-1, with D uncertain. The CDR3 has 14 residues. The V and J ends lost 1 base and 0 bases respectively, with 4 bases between them. The germline V gene encodes CDR1 MNHEY and CDR2 SMNVEV (reference sequence).

This clone was detected a few times. The chain has TRBV11-2 and TRBJ1-3; D is uncertain. The CDR3 is made up of 14 amino acids. Per the germline V gene, CDR1 is SGHAT and CDR2 is FQNNGV. Trimming removed 3 bases from V and 4 bases from J, with 10 bases in between. The CDR3, as DNA: TGTGCCAGCAGCTTGAGGCCTAGGGGAAACACCATATATTTT. Encoded protein: CASSLRPRGNTIYF.

The chain recombines TRBV9 with TRBJ2-2; D is undetermined. V lost 0 bases and J lost 2, with 8 bases in between. CDR3 length equals 15 residues. Germline CDR1 and CDR2: SGDLS and YYNGEE. The CDR3 nucleotides are TGTGCCAGCAGCGTAGCGGGTCACAACACCGGGGAGCTGTTTTTT. This codes for CASSVAGHNTGELFF.

The rearrangement links TRBV10-1 to TRBJ2-7; 10 bases agree with TRBD1. Germline V gene data show CDR1 as WNHNN and CDR2 as SYGVQD (reference sequence). With 8 bases clipped from V and 5 bases from J, the junction kept 6 bases outside the gene matches. The CDR3 is 13 residues long. The CDR3 DNA reads as TGCGCCAGCCCGGACAGGGGGTTTAACGAGCAGTACTTC. Amino acids: CASPDRGFNEQYF.

This clone has just a few counts. V gene TRBV5-1 combines with J gene TRBJ2-1; no definite D call. The CDR3 sequence is 15 residues long. The germline V gene encodes CDR1 SGHRS and CDR2 YFSETQ. Between the trimmed V and J ends, which lost 3 bases and 0 bases, there was a span of 10 bases. CDR3: CASSSDLGSYNEQFF. The CDR3 region has the DNA TGCGCCAGCAGCTCCGACTTAGGCTCCTACAATGAGCAGTTCTTC. The variable domain in full, with the rest retrieved from reference TRBV5-1 and TRBJ2-1, is KAGVTQTPRYLIKTRGQQVTLSCSPISGHRSVSWYQQTPGQGLQFLFEYFSETQRNKGNFPGRFSGRQFSNSRSEMNVSTLELGDSALYLCASSSDLGSYNEQFFGPGTRLTVL.